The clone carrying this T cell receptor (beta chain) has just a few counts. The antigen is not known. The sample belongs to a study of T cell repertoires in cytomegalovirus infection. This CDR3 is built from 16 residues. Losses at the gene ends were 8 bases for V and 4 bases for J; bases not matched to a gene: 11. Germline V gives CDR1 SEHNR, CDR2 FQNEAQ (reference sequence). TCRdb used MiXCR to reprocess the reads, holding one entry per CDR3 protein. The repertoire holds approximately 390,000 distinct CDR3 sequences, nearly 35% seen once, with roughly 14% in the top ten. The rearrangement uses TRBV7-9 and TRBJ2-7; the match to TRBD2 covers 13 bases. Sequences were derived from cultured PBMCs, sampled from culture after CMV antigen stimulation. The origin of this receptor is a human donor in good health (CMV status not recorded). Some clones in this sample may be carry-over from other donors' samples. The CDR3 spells CASSDGTSGKTYEQYF. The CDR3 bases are TGTGCCAGCTCCGACGGGACTAGCGGGAAGACTTACGAGCAGTACTTC.